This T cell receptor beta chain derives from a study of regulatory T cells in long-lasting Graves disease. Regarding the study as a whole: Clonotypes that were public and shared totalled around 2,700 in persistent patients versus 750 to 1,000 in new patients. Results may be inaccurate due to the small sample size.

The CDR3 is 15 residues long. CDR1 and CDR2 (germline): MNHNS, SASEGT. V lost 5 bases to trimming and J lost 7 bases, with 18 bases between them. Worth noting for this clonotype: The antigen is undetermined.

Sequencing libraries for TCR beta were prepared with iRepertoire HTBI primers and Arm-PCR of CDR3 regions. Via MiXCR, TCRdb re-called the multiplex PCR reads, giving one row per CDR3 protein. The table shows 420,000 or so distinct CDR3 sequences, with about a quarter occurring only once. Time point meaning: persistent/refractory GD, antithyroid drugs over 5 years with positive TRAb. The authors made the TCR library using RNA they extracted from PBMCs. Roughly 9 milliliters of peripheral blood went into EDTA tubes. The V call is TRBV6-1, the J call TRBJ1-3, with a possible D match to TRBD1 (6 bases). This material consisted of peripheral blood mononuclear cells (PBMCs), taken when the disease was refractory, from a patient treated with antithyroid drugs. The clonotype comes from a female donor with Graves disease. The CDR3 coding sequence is TGTGCCAGCAGTCGCGGACAGATATATGGGAACACCATATATTTT. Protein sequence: CASSRGQIYGNTIYF.